Below are 14 T cell receptor beta chains sequenced from a single sample in a study of metastatic and nonmetastatic thyroid tumors. TCRdb re-called clones via MiXCR from the PCR reads. Of 35,000 to 50,000 clones in the sample, around 17% were seen once. Thyroid surgery was preceded by no treatment in any patient. The sequenced sample was tumor tissue. All receptors come from a female donor with papillary thyroid cancer or a benign thyroid nodule (not recorded which). Some clones in this sample may be carry-over from other donors' samples.

This clone was seen many times. V gene TRBV11-2 combines with J gene TRBJ1-1, with D possibly TRBD1 on 5 matching bases. In germline, CDR1 is SGHAT, CDR2 FQNNGV. Trimming removed 0 bases from V and 6 bases from J, with 11 bases in between. This CDR3 comprises 14 residues. The CDR3 nucleotides read TGTGCCAGCAGCTTAGAATGGGGGTTTGCTGAAGCTTTCTTT. This sequence encodes CASSLEWGFAEAFF.

The sample holds many counts of this clone. The rearrangement joins TRBV4-2 to TRBJ1-5; TRBD1 matches 8 bases. J was trimmed by 5 bases and V by 3 bases; bases with no gene match: 9. The germline V gene has CDR1 LGHNA and CDR2 YNFKEQ. This CDR3 contains 16 residues. The CDR3 region has the DNA TGTGCCAGCAGCCAGAGTGCAGGGGGCGCGGATCAGCCCCAGCATTTT. Translating it yields CASSQSAGGADQPQHF.

This clone has a count of ten or more. Within the sample, other DNA sequences also encode this same CDR3. The rearrangement joins TRBV19 to TRBJ1-2; TRBD1 matches at 8 bases. The CDR3 runs 15 residues. Per the germline V gene, CDR1 is LNHDA and CDR2 is SQIVND (reference sequence). The V gene end was trimmed by 5 bases and the J gene end by 1 base; junction bases not matched to a gene: 6. This CDR3 reads CASSPRTGSNYGYTF. In DNA form, the CDR3 reads TGTGCCAGTAGTCCACGGACAGGGAGTAACTATGGCTACACCTTC.

As regards this clone: The junction differs from germline at one of its ends, possibly a read error. The sample has other DNA sequences that encode this CDR3 too. The chain has TRBV20-1 and TRBJ2-1, with 8 positions matching TRBD2. The CDR3 sequence is 16 residues long. Germline assignment: CDR1 DFQATT and CDR2 SNEGSKA (reference sequence). The CDR3 DNA reads as TGCAGTGCAAGAGGTCCCCAAGCGGGAGTATACAATGAGCAGTTCTTC. The encoded protein is CSARGPQAGVYNEQFF.

This clone has at least ten counts. V usage is TRBV30 and J usage is TRBJ1-4, with no clear D. Trimming shortened V by 2 bases and J by 8 bases, and 15 bases separated the two germline ends. Germline lookup yields CDR1 GTSNPN and CDR2 SVGIG (reference sequence). The CDR3 has 14 amino acids. CDR3 loop: CAWSPFEGEEKLFF. In nucleotides, the CDR3 is TGTGCCTGGAGTCCCTTCGAGGGTGAGGAAAAACTGTTTTTT.

This clone showed up many times. This chain connects TRBV7-7 to TRBJ1-6, with D unresolved. Trimming shortened V by 2 bases and J by 7 bases, and 18 bases separated the two germline ends. Germline lookup yields CDR1 SSHAT and CDR2 FNYEAQ (reference sequence). This CDR3 is 17 amino acids long. DNA of the CDR3: TGTGCCAGCAGCTTAATTTTCGGGGATATGGGCAATTCACCCCTCCACTTT. Amino acid sequence: CASSLIFGDMGNSPLHF. Using reference TRBV7-7 and TRBJ1-6 for the parts outside the CDR3, the full variable domain is GAGVSQSPRYKVTKRGQDVTLRCDPISSHATLYWYQQALGQGPEFLTYFNYEAQPDKSGLPSDRFSAERPEGSISTLTIQRTEQRDSAMYRCASSLIFGDMGNSPLHFGNGTRLTVT.

This clone came up a few times. At one end the junction does not follow the germline gene, possibly because of a read error. The chain has TRBV25-1 and TRBJ2-5; D not certain. Germline V CDR1 and CDR2: MGHDK, SYGVNS. This CDR3 is built from 14 residues. CDR3 DNA sequence: TGTGCCAGCAGTACATACTGGGTTCGAGAGACCAAGTACTTC. Translation: CASSTYWVRETKYF.

This clone was seen ten or more times. This rearrangement joins TRBV2 to TRBJ2-7; TRBD2 matches at 9 bases. V was pared by 9 bases and J by 5 bases, with 11 bases of the junction left unmatched. In germline, CDR1 is SNHLY, CDR2 FYNNEI. CDR3 size: 14 residues. The CDR3 is CASGVGTSRHEQYF. CDR3 DNA: TGTGCCAGTGGAGTCGGGACTAGCCGGCACGAGCAGTACTTC.

This clone occurred many times. V and J are TRBV3-1 and TRBJ2-7; D unresolved. Germline assignment: CDR1 LGHDT and CDR2 YNNKEL (reference sequence). V was cut by 3 bases and J by 4 bases, with 22 bases left in between. The CDR3 totals 17 residues. CDR3 bases: TGTGCCAGCAGCCACCCCTCGGACGGCCACAAAACTTACGAGCAGTACTTC. This codes for CASSHPSDGHKTYEQYF.

In this sample, this clone turned up a few times. This chain links TRBV24-1 with TRBJ2-7, with TRBD2 matching 12 bases. Germline V gene data show CDR1 as KGHDR and CDR2 as SFDVKD. Trimming cost V 3 bases and J 11 bases; bases outside gene matches: 7. The CDR3 extends over 14 amino acids. CDR3 in DNA: TGTGCCACCAGTGATAGGACTAGCGGGATTCCAGAGTACTTC. Amino acids: CATSDRTSGIPEYF.

This clone was counted at least ten times. The V call is TRBV25-1, the J call TRBJ2-1; tentatively, D is TRBD2 (6 bases). V was trimmed by 8 bases and J by 6 bases, leaving 17 bases between them. This CDR3 spans 14 amino acids. The germline V gene has CDR1 MGHDK and CDR2 SYGVNS. CDR3 nucleotides: TGTGCCAGCTCTCGTGGGGACTCCCGCAATGAGCAGTTCTTC. Encoded protein: CASSRGDSRNEQFF.

This clone was observed many times. The rearrangement joins TRBV6-2 or TRBV6-3 to TRBJ1-1; 7 bases are a match to TRBD1. The germline CDR1 and CDR2 sequences are MNHEY and SVGEGT. V dropped 6 bases and J dropped 3; count of bases not matched to a gene: 10. The CDR3 covers 15 residues. CDR3 sequence (DNA): TGTGCCAGCAGCCTCCCGGGACAGAGTCACACTGAAGCTTTCTTT. Protein sequence: CASSLPGQSHTEAFF.

This clone was seen repeatedly, ten times or more. The chain carries TRBV12-3 or TRBV12-4 and TRBJ2-7; D is perhaps TRBD1 (6 bases). This CDR3 comprises 14 residues. Trimming removed 6 bases at V and 6 bases at J, with 18 bases between. The CDR3 region is CASRARDKGPEQYF. The DNA of the CDR3 is TGTGCCAGCAGAGCCCGGGACAAGGGGCCCGAGCAGTACTTC.

This rearrangement joins TRBV18 to TRBJ2-3, with TRBD2 as a possible D gene (5 bases). The germline CDR1 and CDR2 sequences are KGHSH and LQKENI. Trimming left V 6 bases short and J 2 bases short, with 15 bases between. There are 15 residues in the CDR3. CDR3 region: CASSPRREHTDTQYF. The DNA of the CDR3 is TGTGCCAGCTCGCCTCGACGGGAACACACAGATACGCAGTATTTT.